Listed here are 31 T cell receptor beta chains from one sample, sequenced in a study of cytomegalovirus exposure and HLA in healthy donors (dated by TCRdb to about 2017). The protocol used for the library was the immunoSEQ multiplex PCR assay. A mixture of 60 forward primers for TCR Vbeta segments and 13 reverse primers for TCR Jbeta segments was used in the multiplex PCR. In its TCRdb copy, this immuneACCESS table keeps in-frame sequences only and misses some clones. Where compared with another copy, unresolved V genes explain less than half of these, and the others have no known cause. This sample gives about 200,000 clones in total; around 85% of them show up just once. In total, the top ten clones hold under 3% of the sample. Sample: PBMCs. Receptors were obtained from a woman between 45 and 60 years old in good health and CMV-seronegative.

This clone appeared a single time. V usage is TRBV6-1 and J usage is TRBJ2-2; 8 bases match TRBD2. Germline CDR1 reads MNHNS; CDR2 reads SASEGT. This CDR3 spans 15 amino acids. After removal of 4 bases from V and 5 bases from J, the junction contained 6 bases not matched to a gene. This CDR3 is CASSGGSGTTGELFF. CDR3 bases: TGTGCCAGCAGTGGGGGTAGCGGGACTACCGGGGAGCTGTTTTTT.

The chain uses TRBV19 and TRBJ1-4; 9 nucleotides align to TRBD1. The J segment lost 7 bases and the V segment lost 7 bases, leaving 4 bases of the junction unmatched. Germline V lookup: CDR1 LNHDA, CDR2 SQIVND (reference sequence). This CDR3 region has 13 residues. The CDR3 coding sequence is TGTGCCAGTACGGAACAGGGGGCTGAAAAACTGTTTTTT. Translated: CASTEQGAEKLFF.

The genes are TRBV4-3 and TRBJ2-1; 8 nucleotides match TRBD2. CDR3 size: 14 residues. Germline V gene sequence: CDR1 LGHNA, CDR2 YSLEER. V lost 3 bases, J lost 6 bases, and 4 bases stayed unmatched. DNA of the CDR3: TGCGCCAGCAGCCATGGGACTAGTCCCAATGAGCAGTTCTTC. Encoded protein: CASSHGTSPNEQFF.

The V gene is TRBV7-9, the J gene TRBJ1-3; TRBD1 matches 7 bases. V dropped 5 bases and J dropped 4; count of bases not matched to a gene: 5. Germline CDR1 reads SEHNR; CDR2 reads FQNEAQ (reference sequence). The CDR3 has 14 residues. The CDR3 loop is CASSLDRAGNTIYF. For the CDR3, the DNA is TGTGCCAGCAGCCTCGACAGGGCCGGAAACACCATATATTTT.

The rearrangement links TRBV6-5 to TRBJ2-6; D might be TRBD1 (6 bases). V gave up 6 bases and J gave up 3 bases, with 9 bases separating them. The CDR3 is 14 amino acids. Germline values: CDR1 MNHEY, CDR2 SVGAGI. The CDR3 region is CASSEGVGANVLTF. The CDR3 DNA sequence: TGTGCCAGCAGCGAGGGGGTTGGGGCCAACGTCCTGACTTTC.

This clone was recorded once. The chain has TRBV4-1 and TRBJ1-3; tentatively, D is TRBD1 (5 bases). Germline V gene lookup returns CDR1 MGHRA and CDR2 YSYEKL. There are 18 residues in the CDR3. V was pared by 4 bases and J by 0 bases, with 19 bases between. As DNA, the CDR3 is TGCGCCAGCAGCCCACGAGCCTGGGGCGCAGACTCTGGAAACACCATATATTTT. Translation gives CASSPRAWGADSGNTIYF.

A single count supports this clone. The J gene is TRBJ1-1, the V gene TRBV6-1, with TRBD1 matching over 8 bases. Germline CDR1 is MNHNS and CDR2 is SASEGT. V lost 4 bases, J lost 10 bases, and 11 bases stayed unmatched. The CDR3 runs to 14 residues. This CDR3 reads CASSGTGNRCGAFF. CDR3 bases: TGTGCCAGCAGTGGGACAGGGAACCGGTGTGGAGCTTTCTTT.

The chain uses TRBV30 and TRBJ1-5; D gene ambiguous. The germline gives CDR1 GTSNPN, CDR2 SVGIG (reference sequence). CDR3 size: 17 residues. The ends were cut back, 0 bases at V and 0 bases at J, with 15 bases in the middle. The CDR3: CAWSVSAGFNSNQPQHF. The CDR3 DNA follows: TGTGCCTGGAGTGTAAGCGCCGGGTTTAATAGCAATCAGCCCCAGCATTTT.

The genes are TRBV4-3 and TRBJ2-3; possibly TRBD2 for D (7 bases). CDR1 and CDR2 (germline): LGHNA, YSLEER. CDR3 length equals 17 residues. The V gene lost 5 bases and the J gene lost 1 base, with 19 bases spanning the gap. The CDR3 here is CASSVGGDGRGTDTQYF. The CDR3, as DNA: TGCGCCAGCAGCGTAGGGGGGGACGGCCGGGGCACAGATACGCAGTATTTT.

This sequence joins TRBV18 and TRBJ2-1; D is perhaps TRBD1 (6 bases). Between the trimmed V and J ends, which lost 6 bases and 14 bases, there was a span of 29 bases. The CDR3 runs to 16 residues. Germline V gene data show CDR1 as KGHSH and CDR2 as LQKENI. DNA for the CDR3: TGTGCCAGCTCCGAGGACAGTCAAAGTTCCCTCAGGGGAGAGTTCTTC. This codes for CASSEDSQSSLRGEFF.

A few counts support this clone. The V gene is TRBV28, the J gene TRBJ2-1, with 11 positions matching TRBD2. The V and J ends lost 8 bases and 5 bases, in that order; junction bases with no gene match: 5. The CDR3 has 14 residues. CDR1 is MDHEN, CDR2 SYDVKM, per germline. The DNA for the CDR3 is TGTGCCAGCGGAGGGACTAGCGGTAACAATGAGCAGTTCTTC. Translated, it gives CASGGTSGNNEQFF.

The CDR3 DNA reads TGTGCCAGCTGTCAACTAGCGGGCGAGCAGTACTTC. Its protein product is CASCQLAGEQYF. The V gene is TRBV28, the J gene TRBJ2-5; 9 bases line up with TRBD2. The DNA end is a closer match to TRBJ2-7, so the J assignment may be wrong. CDR1 and CDR2 (germline): MDHEN, SYDVKM. The CDR3 consists of 12 residues.

The chain has TRBV28 and TRBJ1-1; D is unclear. The V gene lost 2 bases and the J gene lost 2 bases, with 9 bases spanning the gap. The CDR3 has 14 residues. Germline V lookup: CDR1 MDHEN, CDR2 SYDVKM. CDR3 protein: CASSLNSLNTEAFF. CDR3 DNA sequence: TGTGCCAGCAGTTTAAACAGCCTAAACACTGAAGCTTTCTTT. Combining the CDR3 with reference TRBV28 and TRBJ1-1 gives the whole variable domain DVKVTQSSRYLVKRTGEKVFLECVQDMDHENMFWYRQDPGLGLRLIYFSYDVKMKEKGDIPEGYSVSREKKERFSLILESASTNQTSMYLCASSLNSLNTEAFFGQGTRLTVV.

This clone occurred a few times. CDR3 in amino acids: CASRRTFYEQYF. CDR3 DNA: TGTGCCAGCAGGCGGACTTTCTACGAGCAGTACTTC. The rearrangement links TRBV7-2 to TRBJ2-7; the D gene is possibly TRBD2 (5 bases). The CDR3 is 12 residues long. The V end lost 6 bases, the J end lost 3 bases, and 9 bases lay between the germline ends. In germline, CDR1 is SGHTA, CDR2 FQGNSA.

The chain recombines TRBV6-5 with TRBJ2-7, with 7 bases aligning to TRBD1. Germline V lookup: CDR1 MNHEY, CDR2 SVGAGI. The length of the CDR3 is 15 residues. V lost 3 bases to trimming and J lost 0 bases; unmatched junction nucleotides: 5. The CDR3 protein is CASSYGNRGSYEQYF. The CDR3 DNA follows: TGTGCCAGCAGTTATGGCAACAGGGGCTCCTACGAGCAGTACTTC.

V and J are TRBV28 and TRBJ1-4; a possible D gene is TRBD1 (6 bases). Trimming stripped 5 bases from V and 5 bases from J, with 12 bases between. The CDR3 has 14 amino acids. Germline V lookup: CDR1 MDHEN, CDR2 SYDVKM. The DNA for the CDR3 is TGTGCCAGCAGTGGCCTGAGGGGGAATGAAAAACTGTTTTTT. This encodes CASSGLRGNEKLFF.

V gene TRBV28 combines with J gene TRBJ2-1; 10 bases agree with TRBD2. Trimming cost V 8 bases and J 5 bases; bases outside gene matches: 12. The CDR3 sequence is 16 residues long. Per the germline V gene, CDR1 is MDHEN and CDR2 is SYDVKM. CDR3 nucleotide sequence: TGTGCCAGCCTAAGTAAGGGACTAGCGAGAAACAATGAGCAGTTCTTC. Translating gives CASLSKGLARNNEQFF.

The chain employs TRBV5-4 and TRBJ2-4; 7 positions match TRBD1. CDR1 and CDR2 (germline): SGHNT, YYREEE (reference sequence). The CDR3 loop spans 17 amino acids. Trimming at V came to 0 bases and at J to 0 bases, leaving 6 bases not matched to a gene. For the CDR3, the DNA is TGTGCCAGCAGCTTGGGGACAGGCCCTTTAGCCAAAAACATTCAGTACTTC. Protein sequence: CASSLGTGPLAKNIQYF.

The chain uses TRBV14 and TRBJ2-1; 9 nucleotides align to TRBD2. Trimming removed 4 bases from V and 6 bases from J; junction bases left unmatched: 7. The CDR3 is made up of 15 amino acids. CDR1 SGHDN and CDR2 FVKESK come from the germline V gene. Here the CDR3 reads CASSPLLAGPNEQFF. CDR3 in DNA: TGTGCCAGCAGCCCCCTCCTAGCGGGGCCCAATGAGCAGTTCTTC.

A single count supports this clone. The chain joins TRBV11-2 to TRBJ1-4; D possibly corresponds to TRBD1 (5 bases). The V gene lost 2 bases and the J gene lost 4 bases, with 17 bases spanning the gap. The CDR3 has 17 amino acids. The germline CDR1 and CDR2 sequences are SGHAT and FQNNGV. CDR3 DNA: TGTGCCAGCAGCTTAAACCCCGGGACTCCGATTAATGAAAAACTGTTTTTT. This encodes CASSLNPGTPINEKLFF.

The chain uses TRBV18 and TRBJ1-2, with a possible D match to TRBD1 (6 bases). This CDR3 has 14 amino acids. The germline V gene has CDR1 KGHSH and CDR2 LQKENI. Trimming took 3 bases from V and 2 from J, leaving 10 bases between them. The CDR3 DNA sequence: TGTGCCAGCTCACCTACGGACAGCAACTATGGCTACACCTTC. The encoded protein is CASSPTDSNYGYTF.

The CDR3 protein is CASSPPGQGNEKLFF. CDR3 bases: TGTGCCAGCAGCCCCCCGGGACAGGGGAATGAAAAACTGTTTTTT. The rearrangement links TRBV6-6 to TRBJ1-4, with TRBD1 identical over 10 bases. CDR3 length: 15 residues. J gave up 5 bases and V 6 bases, and 6 bases lay outside the gene matches. Germline loops: CDR1 MNHNY, CDR2 SVGAGI (reference sequence).

This CDR3 is CAWSRGTGRYSNQPQHF. The CDR3 nucleotides read TGTGCCTGGAGTCGGGGGACAGGGAGATATAGCAATCAGCCCCAGCATTTT. This chain joins TRBV30 and TRBJ1-5, with 9 bases identical to TRBD1. CDR3 size: 17 residues. From germline, CDR1 is GTSNPN and CDR2 SVGIG (reference sequence). With 2 bases clipped from V and 0 bases from J, the junction kept 8 bases outside the gene matches.

This clone occurred once. The chain has TRBV6-5 and TRBJ1-4; TRBD1 matches 9 bases. The CDR3 is made up of 16 amino acids. Germline loops: CDR1 MNHEY, CDR2 SVGAGI. Losses at the gene ends were 0 bases for V and 10 bases for J; bases not matched to a gene: 9. This CDR3 reads CASSYSRTGGERKLFF. As DNA, the CDR3 is TGTGCCAGCAGTTACTCCCGAACAGGGGGCGAACGAAAACTGTTTTTT.

DNA for the CDR3: TGCGCCAGCAGCCAGGTAGCGGGTAGCGATGAGCAGTTCTTC. It codes for CASSQVAGSDEQFF. This chain uses TRBV4-1 with TRBJ2-1, with 7 positions matching TRBD2. The CDR3 length is 14 residues. Germline V gene lookup returns CDR1 MGHRA and CDR2 YSYEKL. J was trimmed by 8 bases and V by 3 bases; bases with no gene match: 7.

V usage is TRBV2 and J usage is TRBJ1-1; D is undetermined. The CDR3 runs 14 residues. CDR1 is SNHLY, CDR2 FYNNEI, per germline. The V end was cut by 4 bases, the J end by 1 base, with 10 bases between. CDR3 sequence (DNA): TGTGCCAGCAGTGGACTCGGTACGAACACTGAAGCTTTCTTT. Amino acids: CASSGLGTNTEAFF.

The gene calls are TRBV7-2 and TRBJ1-1; D is possibly TRBD1 (5 bases). Trimming removed 5 bases at V and 6 bases at J, with 13 bases between. CDR1 and CDR2 (germline): SGHTA, FQGNSA. The CDR3 is 13 residues long. As DNA, the CDR3 is TGTGCCAGCAGCCCCAGGCCCAGGGCTGAAGCTTTCTTT. It encodes CASSPRPRAEAFF.

This chain links TRBV28 with TRBJ1-2; the match to TRBD1 covers 7 bases. Losses at the gene ends were 4 bases for V and 3 bases for J; bases not matched to a gene: 11. Germline V gene sequence: CDR1 MDHEN, CDR2 SYDVKM. The CDR3 covers 16 residues. The CDR3 nucleotides are TGTGCCAGCAGTTCCTCAGGGGGTGGGAATTACTATGGCTACACCTTC. Translated: CASSSSGGGNYYGYTF.

The chain uses TRBV7-2 and TRBJ1-1, with D maybe TRBD1 (6 bases). V lost 7 bases, J lost 2 bases, and 11 bases lay in between. This CDR3 is built from 13 residues. Germline assignment: CDR1 SGHTA and CDR2 FQGNSA. This CDR3 is CASKSRGNTEAFF. The DNA of the CDR3 is TGTGCCAGCAAATCCAGGGGAAACACTGAAGCTTTCTTT.

This CDR3 is CATSPSSETQYF. The DNA for the CDR3 is TGTGCCACCAGCCCTTCGTCGGAGACCCAGTACTTC. This chain links TRBV15 with TRBJ2-5; D remains unclear. Per germline, CDR1 LNHNV and CDR2 YYDKDF (reference sequence). The CDR3 is 12 residues long. V lost 5 bases and J lost 5, with 9 bases in between.

The table lists this clone with a count of one. The J gene is TRBJ2-7, the V gene TRBV7-2; D is possibly TRBD1 (6 bases). V dropped 1 base and J dropped 1 base, with 11 bases sitting between them. The length of the CDR3 is 15 residues. Germline V lookup: CDR1 SGHTA, CDR2 FQGNSA. The CDR3 sequence: CASSLEGRGSYEQYF. The CDR3 DNA sequence: TGTGCCAGCAGCTTAGAGGGCAGGGGTTCCTACGAGCAGTACTTC.